The text below deals with one T cell receptor (beta chain). Its antigen is not yet known. The record has no base qualities; no much larger clone is one base away. This sample was taken from a study of blood T cell repertoires in COVID-19 (TCRdb year 2020). Describing the broader study: Samples covering the acute and convalescent phases of COVID-19 were provided by collaborators in the United States, Italy and Spain. Deeply sampled blood TCRbeta repertoires from subjects exposed to, actively infected with, or recovered from COVID-19 were included in the dataset. The prospective study material was composed of cDNA or gDNA derived from T cells, B-cell-depleted T cells, or PBMCs. Sample metadata almost always included a de-identified subject ID, COVID-19 status, age in years and sex. The repertoires were released in a freely available public database meant as a resource for research on the immune response to SARS-CoV-2. Where available, HLA class I and class II types were taken from metadata supplied by the sample provider and were not determined by assay-based typing. The samples were drawn from two sources: the first 160 participants of the ongoing ImmuneRACE study, and fewer than 1,500 subjects contributed by 6 global collaborators. Broad study findings and their caveats: How much clinical and demographic metadata was included differed by source and by participant, and the metadata was provided uncurated.

The immunoSEQ Assay, a bias-controlled multiplex PCR, was used to amplify TCRbeta CDR3 regions from genomic DNA. The paper's processing steps were these. The number of nucleated cells in each sample was estimated from the amplification of reference gene primers within the assay. Sequence reads were collapsed and filtered to measure the absolute abundance of every unique TCRbeta CDR3 rearrangement. For each sample, productive Simpson clonality was calculated as the square root of Simpson's diversity index across productive rearrangements. The clones in this table, taken by TCRdb from immuneACCESS, are in-frame only. Not every clone is retained; where verified, under half of the shortfall comes from an unresolved V gene, and the cause of the rest is unknown. V, J and clone size were drawn from that table, and D and trimming were deduced from the DNA. The sample contains a few hundred thousand clones, around 87% of them found a single time. The top ten clonotypes cover under 11% of the sample.

Taken from the germline V gene (reference sequence), the CDR1 and CDR2 loops are MNHEY and SMNVEV. V is reduced by 8 bases and J by 7 bases, leaving a spacing of 12 bases between them. From its cysteine to its phenylalanine, the CDR3 spans 12 amino acids. Left in the record is the CDR3 DNA by itself, 36 bases read in frame from the first base. In Seattle, one collaborating source enrolled patients while the infection was active and tracked those patients longitudinally over the course of disease. The collaborating institutions used their own protocols to collect whole blood in K2EDTA tubes. For TCRbeta analysis, collaborator samples were shipped as frozen whole blood, as isolated PBMCs, or as DNA extracted from either sample type.

The chain is made from TRBV27 and TRBJ1-5; the D gene is perhaps TRBD1, on 6 matching bases. This clonotype originated in a woman aged 30 to 39 with COVID-19, enrolled during active disease. Sample: peripheral blood. The base sequence is TGTGCCAGCGGGGGGGGCTGGCAGCCCCAGCATTTT. It codes for CASGGGWQPQHF.